This TCR beta chain was sequenced during a study of blood T cells in healthy people across ages. Then a second PCR, running about 6 to 12 cycles, was carried out with a sample-barcoded 5' primer and a J-beta primer mix. TCRdb called the 5' RACE reads again in MiXCR, with one record for every CDR3 protein. The table includes over a million distinct CDR3 sequences, approximately 59% detected once. On this clonotype itself: What it binds is unknown.

Study-wide results and limits: The CMV status of each donor remained undetermined, and this could have confounded shifts in expanded clonotypes.

Specimen: blood. The TCR was taken from a man aged 18 to 29 in good health.

The CDR3 reads CASRPVKTIDGYTF. CDR3 nucleotides: TGTGCCAGCAGGCCGGTTAAAACGATCGATGGCTACACCTTC. The V call is TRBV28, the J call TRBJ1-2; D is unclear. Germline V CDR1 and CDR2: MDHEN, SYDVKM. This CDR3 has 14 amino acids. V lost 6 bases to trimming and J lost 6 bases, with 17 bases between them.